Listed here are 22 T cell receptor beta chains from one sample, sequenced in a study of T cell changes during pregnancy in multiple sclerosis. TCRdb's table, derived via immunoSEQ multiplex PCR, lists solely in-frame clones and lacks some. The sample lists nearly 80,000 clones, 85% to 95% occurring once. Sequences were derived from CD4+ T cells from peripheral blood mononuclear cells, sampled before pregnancy. The receptors were gathered from a female donor with multiple sclerosis, enrolled in a pregnancy study.

The chain is built from TRBV5-1 and TRBJ2-5; 11 bases are shared with TRBD1. CDR1 is SGHRS, CDR2 YFSETQ, per germline. CDR3 length: 16 residues. After removal of 2 bases from V and 2 bases from J, the junction contained 5 bases not matched to a gene. The CDR3: CASSLSGTGGQETQYF. CDR3 sequence (DNA): TGCGCCAGCAGCTTATCCGGGACAGGGGGTCAAGAGACCCAGTACTTC. The full variable domain, rest sourced from reference TRBV5-1 and TRBJ2-5, is KAGVTQTPRYLIKTRGQQVTLSCSPISGHRSVSWYQQTPGQGLQFLFEYFSETQRNKGNFPGRFSGRQFSNSRSEMNVSTLELGDSALYLCASSLSGTGGQETQYFGPGTRLLVL.

This CDR3 reads CASSPRTGGIDTQYF. DNA for the CDR3: TGTGCCAGTAGCCCACGAACAGGGGGCATAGATACGCAGTATTTT. The V call is TRBV19, the J call TRBJ2-3; 9 bases match TRBD1. CDR3 size: 15 residues. The junction had 9 bases not matched to a gene; V was cut back by 6 bases and J by 5 bases. Germline V gene sequence: CDR1 LNHDA, CDR2 SQIVND (reference sequence).

The chain uses TRBV28 and TRBJ2-5; no definite D call. Germline values: CDR1 MDHEN, CDR2 SYDVKM. With 9 bases removed from V and 5 bases from J, the gap between germline ends came to 4 bases. This CDR3 has 9 amino acids. The CDR3 DNA follows: TGTGCCAGTATGGAGACCCAGTACTTC. It encodes CASMETQYF. Variable domain in full (rest from reference TRBV28 and TRBJ2-5): DVKVTQSSRYLVKRTGEKVFLECVQDMDHENMFWYRQDPGLGLRLIYFSYDVKMKEKGDIPEGYSVSREKKERFSLILESASTNQTSMYLCASMETQYFGPGTRLLVL.

This rearrangement joins TRBV4-1 to TRBJ1-1, with 7 bases identical to TRBD1. V was clipped by 1 base and J by 0 bases; unmatched bases: 11. The CDR3 spans 18 residues. The germline V gene has CDR1 MGHRA and CDR2 YSYEKL. CDR3 protein: CASSQAGQVGLMNTEAFF. The DNA for the CDR3 is TGCGCCAGCAGCCAAGCTGGACAGGTAGGGCTCATGAACACTGAAGCTTTCTTT.

The chain carries TRBV6-1 and TRBJ2-3; 11 nucleotides match TRBD2. Germline CDR1 reads MNHNS; CDR2 reads SASEGT. The J segment lost 3 bases and the V segment lost 6 bases, leaving 2 bases of the junction unmatched. The CDR3 consists of 14 residues. In DNA form, the CDR3 reads TGTGCCAGCAGCAGACTAGCGGGGACAGATACGCAGTATTTT. It specifies CASSRLAGTDTQYF.

The chain combines TRBV7-9 with TRBJ2-5; perhaps TRBD1 as D (6 bases). Germline V gene data show CDR1 as SEHNR and CDR2 as FQNEAQ (reference sequence). The length of the CDR3 is 16 residues. Trimming cost V 1 base and J 4 bases, with 16 bases left between them. CDR3 nucleotides: TGTGCCAGCAGCTTAGTCCCAAGACAGGCGGGAGAGACCCAGTACTTC. As protein: CASSLVPRQAGETQYF.

This chain connects TRBV5-1 to TRBJ2-1, with 8 bases that match TRBD1. V trimming: 2 bases; J trimming: 3 bases; junction bases outside the gene matches: 4. The V gene's germline CDR1 is SGHRS and CDR2 YFSETQ. The CDR3 consists of 15 residues. CDR3: CASSLGTGDYNEQFF. The CDR3, as DNA: TGCGCCAGCAGCTTAGGGACAGGCGACTACAATGAGCAGTTCTTC.

CDR3 amino acids: CASTSWAGQGTNYGYTF. The CDR3 region has the DNA TGTGCCAGCACCTCCTGGGCTGGACAGGGAACTAACTATGGCTACACCTTC. The genes are TRBV2 and TRBJ1-2, with 8 bases identical to TRBD1. V lost 7 bases and J lost 0; bases outside the gene matches: 13. CDR3 length: 17 amino acids. CDR1 is SNHLY, CDR2 FYNNEI, per germline.

The gene calls are TRBV5-8 and TRBJ1-1; maybe TRBD1 (6 bases). The V gene lost 0 bases and the J gene lost 1 base, with 10 bases spanning the gap. Per the germline V gene, CDR1 is SGHTS and CDR2 is YDEGEE. This CDR3 region has 15 residues. In DNA, the CDR3 is TGTGCCAGCAGCTTGGAGGGGGGGGCGAACACTGAAGCTTTCTTT. Amino acids: CASSLEGGANTEAFF.

This clone occurred a few times. The rearrangement links TRBV6-1 to TRBJ1-1; D ambiguous. The ends were cut back, 9 bases at V and 0 bases at J, with 17 bases in the middle. The CDR3 totals 15 residues. Germline V gene lookup returns CDR1 MNHNS and CDR2 SASEGT. The DNA for the CDR3 is TGTGCCAGTAGTCGAGCAGGTGTTTTGAACACTGAAGCTTTCTTT. Protein: CASSRAGVLNTEAFF.

The chain recombines TRBV5-1 with TRBJ1-2, with 9 bases identical to TRBD1. The germline gives CDR1 SGHRS, CDR2 YFSETQ. This CDR3 is built from 16 residues. After removal of 0 bases from V and 5 bases from J, the junction contained 8 bases not matched to a gene. DNA for the CDR3: TGCGCCAGCAGCTTGGGTGATACAGGGGGCCGGTATGGCTACACCTTC. As protein: CASSLGDTGGRYGYTF.

The sample holds a few counts of this clone. The J gene is TRBJ1-2, the V gene TRBV6-5; D is uncertain. The CDR3 is 16 residues long. CDR1 and CDR2 (germline): MNHEY, SVGAGI. V lost 0 bases, J lost 4 bases, and 15 bases lay in between. The CDR3 sequence is CASSYSILGSSYGYTF. The DNA of the CDR3 is TGTGCCAGCAGTTACTCGATCCTGGGTTCTAGCTATGGCTACACCTTC.

The chain joins TRBV19 to TRBJ1-5; no firm D call. Germline values: CDR1 LNHDA, CDR2 SQIVND (reference sequence). V lost 3 bases, J lost 4 bases, and 7 bases lay in between. CDR3 size: 13 residues. The CDR3 region has the DNA TGTGCCAGTAGTATGTCAGCGAATCAGCCCCAGCATTTT. Protein product: CASSMSANQPQHF.

This rearrangement joins TRBV5-4 to TRBJ1-2; 8 bases align to TRBD1. The V segment lost 3 bases and the J segment 5 bases; nucleotides outside the gene matches: 12. Per germline, CDR1 SGHNT and CDR2 YYREEE (reference sequence). This CDR3 has 16 amino acids. CDR3 nucleotides: TGTGCCAGCAGCTGGGGGACAGGTCAGGGAGTTTATGGCTACACCTTC. Translated: CASSWGTGQGVYGYTF.

V usage is TRBV19 and J usage is TRBJ1-1; D is uncertain. Trimming removed 3 bases at V and 1 base at J, with 12 bases between. Germline V lookup: CDR1 LNHDA, CDR2 SQIVND (reference sequence). The CDR3 consists of 15 residues. The CDR3 region has the DNA TGTGCCAGTAGTATTCGAGGCAGCCAGAACACTGAAGCTTTCTTT. Translated, it gives CASSIRGSQNTEAFF.

CDR3: CASNAPGQRYYGYTF. CDR3 nucleotides: TGTGCCAGTAACGCCCCGGGACAGCGGTACTATGGCTACACCTTC. J is TRBJ1-2 and V is TRBV19; 7 bases fit TRBD1. Germline CDR1 is LNHDA and CDR2 is SQIVND (reference sequence). V dropped 7 bases and J dropped 3; count of bases not matched to a gene: 11. CDR3 length: 15 residues.

The chain carries TRBV19 and TRBJ2-3, with D possibly TRBD1 on 6 matching bases. The CDR3 contains 16 residues. V lost 4 bases and J lost 0, with 14 bases in between. Germline V gene sequence: CDR1 LNHDA, CDR2 SQIVND (reference sequence). CDR3 residues: CASSTRTAGSTDTQYF. Written as DNA, the CDR3 is TGTGCCAGTAGTACCCGGACAGCCGGGAGCACAGATACGCAGTATTTT.

The chain is built from TRBV18 and TRBJ2-7; 7 bases map to TRBD1. The CDR3 covers 14 residues. CDR1 is KGHSH and CDR2 is LQKENI in the germline V gene. V lost 3 bases and J lost 3; bases outside the gene matches: 5. CDR3 in DNA: TGTGCCAGCTCACCGTTACAGGGGAACTACGAGCAGTACTTC. Translation: CASSPLQGNYEQYF.

J is TRBJ1-1 and V is TRBV9, with D perhaps TRBD1 (5 bases). Per the germline V gene, CDR1 is SGDLS and CDR2 is YYNGEE. The CDR3 runs to 16 residues. V was clipped by 4 bases and J by 0 bases, with 16 bases between them. CDR3: CASSSQEGLVNTEAFF. CDR3 coding DNA: TGTGCCAGCAGCTCTCAGGAGGGACTGGTGAACACTGAAGCTTTCTTT.

This clone occurred once. The rearrangement uses TRBV6-6 and TRBJ2-5; 11 positions agree with TRBD2. The CDR3 spans 16 residues. V lost 6 bases and J lost 2; bases outside the gene matches: 8. The germline gives CDR1 MNHNY, CDR2 SVGAGI (reference sequence). CDR3 sequence reads: CASSLGGLAEQETQYF. CDR3 sequence (DNA): TGTGCCAGCAGCCTGGGGGGACTAGCGGAACAAGAGACCCAGTACTTC.

The chain employs TRBV29-1 and TRBJ2-7; D may be TRBD2 (6 bases). The CDR3 is 13 residues long. CDR1 and CDR2 (germline): SQVTM, ANQGSEA. V lost 4 bases to trimming and J lost 6 bases, with 16 bases between them. The CDR3 DNA is TGCAGCGTTGGGGGAGGTGGGGGTCGCGAGCAGTACTTC. Translated: CSVGGGGGREQYF.

The chain carries TRBV18 and TRBJ1-1, with 8 positions matching TRBD1. Germline V gene lookup returns CDR1 KGHSH and CDR2 LQKENI. Trimming took 3 bases from V and 6 from J; bases not matched to a gene: 6. The CDR3 is 14 amino acids. CDR3 nucleotides: TGTGCCAGCTCACCCCTTGACAGGGGAGCTGAAGCTTTCTTT. It yields the protein CASSPLDRGAEAFF.